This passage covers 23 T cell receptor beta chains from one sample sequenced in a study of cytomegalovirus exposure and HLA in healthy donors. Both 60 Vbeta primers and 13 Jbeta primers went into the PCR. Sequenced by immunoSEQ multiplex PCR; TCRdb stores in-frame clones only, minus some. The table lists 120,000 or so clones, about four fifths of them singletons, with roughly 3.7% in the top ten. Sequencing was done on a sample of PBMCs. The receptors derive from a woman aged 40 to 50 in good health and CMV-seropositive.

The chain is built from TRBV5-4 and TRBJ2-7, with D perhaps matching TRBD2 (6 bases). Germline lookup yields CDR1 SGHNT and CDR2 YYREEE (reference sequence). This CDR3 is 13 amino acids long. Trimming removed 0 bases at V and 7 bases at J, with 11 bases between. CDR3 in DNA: TGTGCCAGCAGCTTGGAGCCGGGGAGGGAGCAGTACTTC. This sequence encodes CASSLEPGREQYF.

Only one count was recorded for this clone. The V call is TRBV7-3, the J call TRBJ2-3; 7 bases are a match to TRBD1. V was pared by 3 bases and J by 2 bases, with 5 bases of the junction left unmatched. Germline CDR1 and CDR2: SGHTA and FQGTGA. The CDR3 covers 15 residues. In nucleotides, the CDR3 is TGTGCCAGCAGCTTGACGGGACAGACCACAGATACGCAGTATTTT. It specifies CASSLTGQTTDTQYF.

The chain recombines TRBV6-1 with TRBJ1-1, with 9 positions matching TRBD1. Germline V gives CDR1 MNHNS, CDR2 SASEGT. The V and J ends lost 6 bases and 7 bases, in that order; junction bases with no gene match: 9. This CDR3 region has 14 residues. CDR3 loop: CASSAQGAFGEAFF. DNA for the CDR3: TGTGCCAGCAGCGCACAGGGGGCGTTCGGTGAAGCTTTCTTT.

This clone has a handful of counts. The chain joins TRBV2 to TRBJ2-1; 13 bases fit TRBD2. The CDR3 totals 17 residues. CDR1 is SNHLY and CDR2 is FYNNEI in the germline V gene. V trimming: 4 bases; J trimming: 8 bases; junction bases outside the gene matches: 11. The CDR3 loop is CASSVGRTSGSMDEQFF. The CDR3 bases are TGTGCCAGCAGTGTGGGGCGGACTAGCGGGAGTATGGATGAGCAGTTCTTC.

CDR3 amino acids: CASSSVGAEAFF. The CDR3 DNA sequence: TGTGCCAGCAGTAGTGTAGGGGCTGAAGCTTTCTTT. The chain uses TRBV28 and TRBJ1-1, with D tentatively TRBD1 (5 bases). Trimming removed 5 bases at V and 6 bases at J, with 10 bases between. Germline lookup yields CDR1 MDHEN and CDR2 SYDVKM. This CDR3 is 12 amino acids long.

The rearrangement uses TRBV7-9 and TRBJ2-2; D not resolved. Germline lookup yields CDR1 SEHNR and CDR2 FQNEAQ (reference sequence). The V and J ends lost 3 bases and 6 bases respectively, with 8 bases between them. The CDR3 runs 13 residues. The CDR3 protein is CASSLESSGELFF. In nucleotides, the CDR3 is TGTGCCAGCAGCTTGGAGAGTTCCGGGGAGCTGTTTTTT.

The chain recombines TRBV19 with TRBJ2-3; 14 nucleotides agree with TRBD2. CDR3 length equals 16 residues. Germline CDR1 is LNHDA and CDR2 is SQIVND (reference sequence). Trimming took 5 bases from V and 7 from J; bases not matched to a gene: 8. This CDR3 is CASSPWGLAGVNTQYF. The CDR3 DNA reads TGTGCCAGTAGTCCCTGGGGACTAGCGGGAGTAAATACGCAGTATTTT.

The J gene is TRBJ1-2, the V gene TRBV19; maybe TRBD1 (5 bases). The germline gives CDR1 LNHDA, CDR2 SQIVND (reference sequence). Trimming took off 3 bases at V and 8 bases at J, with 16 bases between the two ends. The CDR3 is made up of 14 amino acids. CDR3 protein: CASSIMTATMGYTF. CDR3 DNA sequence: TGTGCCAGTAGTATCATGACAGCTACTATGGGCTACACCTTC.

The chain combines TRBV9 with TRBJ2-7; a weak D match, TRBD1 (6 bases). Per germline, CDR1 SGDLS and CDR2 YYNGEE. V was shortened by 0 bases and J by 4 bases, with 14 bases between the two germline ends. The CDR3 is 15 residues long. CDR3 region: CASSVGLGTSYEQYF. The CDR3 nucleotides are TGTGCCAGCAGCGTAGGTTTGGGGACAAGTTACGAGCAGTACTTC. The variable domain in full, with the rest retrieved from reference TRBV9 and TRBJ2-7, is DSGVTQTPKHLITATGQRVTLRCSPRSGDLSVYWYQQSLDQGLQFLIQYYNGEERAKGNILERFSAQQFPDLHSELNLSSLELGDSALYFCASSVGLGTSYEQYFGPGTRLTVT.

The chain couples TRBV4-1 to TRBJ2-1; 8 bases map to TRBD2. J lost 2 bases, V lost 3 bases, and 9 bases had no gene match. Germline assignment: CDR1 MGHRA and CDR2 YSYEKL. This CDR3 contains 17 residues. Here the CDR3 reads CASSQELAAKTYNEQFF. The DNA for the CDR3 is TGCGCCAGCAGCCAGGAACTAGCGGCCAAGACCTACAATGAGCAGTTCTTC.

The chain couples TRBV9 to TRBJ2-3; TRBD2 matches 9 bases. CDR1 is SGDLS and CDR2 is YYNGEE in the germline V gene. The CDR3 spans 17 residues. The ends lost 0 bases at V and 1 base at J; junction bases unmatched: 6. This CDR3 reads CASSVVGSGSRTDTQYF. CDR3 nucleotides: TGTGCCAGCAGCGTAGTGGGTAGCGGGAGTCGCACAGATACGCAGTATTTT. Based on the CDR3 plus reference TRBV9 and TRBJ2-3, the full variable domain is DSGVTQTPKHLITATGQRVTLRCSPRSGDLSVYWYQQSLDQGLQFLIQYYNGEERAKGNILERFSAQQFPDLHSELNLSSLELGDSALYFCASSVVGSGSRTDTQYFGPGTRLTVL.

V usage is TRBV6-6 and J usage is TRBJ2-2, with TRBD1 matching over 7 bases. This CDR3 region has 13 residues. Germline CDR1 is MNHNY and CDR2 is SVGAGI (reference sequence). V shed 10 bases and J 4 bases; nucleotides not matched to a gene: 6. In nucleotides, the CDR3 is TGTGCCATCAGGGGACAGTTCACCGGGGAGCTGTTTTTT. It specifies CAIRGQFTGELFF.

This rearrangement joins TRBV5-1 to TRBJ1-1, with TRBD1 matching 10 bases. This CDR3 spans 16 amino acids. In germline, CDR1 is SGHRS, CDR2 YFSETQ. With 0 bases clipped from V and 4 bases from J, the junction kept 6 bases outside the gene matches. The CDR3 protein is CASSLGTGGWGTEAFF. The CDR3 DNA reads TGCGCCAGCAGCTTGGGGACAGGGGGTTGGGGCACTGAAGCTTTCTTT.

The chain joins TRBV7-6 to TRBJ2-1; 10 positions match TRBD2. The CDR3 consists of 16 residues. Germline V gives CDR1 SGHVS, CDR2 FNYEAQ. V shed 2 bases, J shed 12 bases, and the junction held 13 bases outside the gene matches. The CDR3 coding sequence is TGTGCCAGCAGCTTAAATAGCGGGAGGCCGAATGAGGTGCAGTTCTTC. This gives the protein CASSLNSGRPNEVQFF.

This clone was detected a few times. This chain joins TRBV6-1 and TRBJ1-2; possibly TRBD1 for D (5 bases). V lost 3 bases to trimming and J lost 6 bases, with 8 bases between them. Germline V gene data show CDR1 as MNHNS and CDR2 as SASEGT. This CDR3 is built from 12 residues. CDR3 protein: CASSDWGDGYTF. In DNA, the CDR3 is TGTGCCAGCAGTGATTGGGGGGATGGCTACACCTTC.

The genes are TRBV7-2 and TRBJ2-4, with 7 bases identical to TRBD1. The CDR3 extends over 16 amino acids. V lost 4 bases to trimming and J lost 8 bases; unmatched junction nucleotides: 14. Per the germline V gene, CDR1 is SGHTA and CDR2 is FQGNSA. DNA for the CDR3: TGTGCCAGCAGCTCCAAAATACAACAGGGGAGTCACATTCAGTACTTC. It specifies CASSSKIQQGSHIQYF.

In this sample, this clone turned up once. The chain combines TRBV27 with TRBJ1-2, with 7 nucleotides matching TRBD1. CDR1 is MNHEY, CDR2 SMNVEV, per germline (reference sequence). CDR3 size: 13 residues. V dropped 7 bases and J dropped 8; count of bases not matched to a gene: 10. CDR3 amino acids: CASNSARGSGYTF. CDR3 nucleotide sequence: TGTGCCAGCAATAGTGCCAGGGGGAGCGGCTACACCTTC.

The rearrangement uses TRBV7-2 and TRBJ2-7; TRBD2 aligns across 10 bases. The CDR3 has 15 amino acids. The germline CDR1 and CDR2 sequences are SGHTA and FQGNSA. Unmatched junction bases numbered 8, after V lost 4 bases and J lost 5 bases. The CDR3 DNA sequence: TGTGCCAGCAGCTCCCTAGCGGGAGAGTCCCACGAGCAGTACTTC. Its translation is CASSSLAGESHEQYF.

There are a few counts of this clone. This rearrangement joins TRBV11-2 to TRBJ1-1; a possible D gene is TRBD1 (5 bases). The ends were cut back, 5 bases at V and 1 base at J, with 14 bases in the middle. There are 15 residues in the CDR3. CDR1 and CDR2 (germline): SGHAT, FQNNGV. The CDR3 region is CASSPIRVKNTEAFF. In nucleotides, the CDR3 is TGTGCCAGCAGCCCCATCAGGGTCAAGAACACTGAAGCTTTCTTT.

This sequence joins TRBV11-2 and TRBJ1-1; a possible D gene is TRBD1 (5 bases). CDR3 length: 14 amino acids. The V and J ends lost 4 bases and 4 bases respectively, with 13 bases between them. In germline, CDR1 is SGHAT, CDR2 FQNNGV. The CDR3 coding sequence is TGTGCCAGCAGCTCCGGGGGTTGGGGCACTGAAGCTTTCTTT. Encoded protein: CASSSGGWGTEAFF. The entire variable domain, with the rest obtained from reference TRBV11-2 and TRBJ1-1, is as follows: EAGVAQSPRYKIIEKRQSVAFWCNPISGHATLYWYQQILGQGPKLLIQFQNNGVVDDSQLPKDRFSAERLKGVDSTLKIQPAKLEDSAVYLCASSSGGWGTEAFFGQGTRLTVV.

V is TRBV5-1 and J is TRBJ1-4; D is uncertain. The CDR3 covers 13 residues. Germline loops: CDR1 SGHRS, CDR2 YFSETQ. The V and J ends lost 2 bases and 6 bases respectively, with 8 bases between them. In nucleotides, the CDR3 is TGCGCCAGCAGCTTAGCGGGGTATGAAAAACTGTTTTTT. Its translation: CASSLAGYEKLFF.

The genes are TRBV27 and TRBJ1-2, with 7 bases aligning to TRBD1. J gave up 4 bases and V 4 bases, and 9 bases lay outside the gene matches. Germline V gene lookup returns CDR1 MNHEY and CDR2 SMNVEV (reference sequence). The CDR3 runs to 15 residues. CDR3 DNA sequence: TGTGCCAGCAGTTGGTCCGGGACAGCGCTCTATGGCTACACCTTC. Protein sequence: CASSWSGTALYGYTF.

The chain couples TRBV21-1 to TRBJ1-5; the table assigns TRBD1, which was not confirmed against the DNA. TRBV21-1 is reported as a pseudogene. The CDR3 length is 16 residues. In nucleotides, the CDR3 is TGTGCCAGCAGCAACCGGGACAGGCCTAACAATCAGCCCCAGCATTTT. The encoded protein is CASSNRDRPNNQPQHF.